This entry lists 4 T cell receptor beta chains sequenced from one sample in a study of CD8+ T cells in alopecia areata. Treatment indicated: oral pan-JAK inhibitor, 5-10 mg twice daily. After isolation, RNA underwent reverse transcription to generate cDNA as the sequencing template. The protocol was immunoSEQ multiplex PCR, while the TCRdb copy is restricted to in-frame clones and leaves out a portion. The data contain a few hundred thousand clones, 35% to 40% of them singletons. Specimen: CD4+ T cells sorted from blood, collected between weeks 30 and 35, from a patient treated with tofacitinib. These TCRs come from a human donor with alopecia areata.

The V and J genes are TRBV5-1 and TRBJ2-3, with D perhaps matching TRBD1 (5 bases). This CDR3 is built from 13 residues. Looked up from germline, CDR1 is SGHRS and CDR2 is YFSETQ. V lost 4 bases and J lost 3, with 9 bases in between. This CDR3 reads CASSPTVTDTQYF. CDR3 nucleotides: TGCGCCAGCAGCCCGACAGTTACAGATACGCAGTATTTT.

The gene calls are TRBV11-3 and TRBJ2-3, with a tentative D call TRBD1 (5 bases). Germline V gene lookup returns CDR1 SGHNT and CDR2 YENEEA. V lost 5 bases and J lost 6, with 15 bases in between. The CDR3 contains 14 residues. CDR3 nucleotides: TGTGCCAGCAGCCCCTACCAGGGATCGGATACGCAGTATTTT. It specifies CASSPYQGSDTQYF.

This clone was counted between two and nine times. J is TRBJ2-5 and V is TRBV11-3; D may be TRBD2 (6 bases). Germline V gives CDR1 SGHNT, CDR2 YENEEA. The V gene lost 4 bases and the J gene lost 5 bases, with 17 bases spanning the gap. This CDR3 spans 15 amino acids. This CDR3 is CASSSRHGLMETQYF. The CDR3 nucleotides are TGTGCCAGCAGCTCCCGACATGGACTAATGGAGACCCAGTACTTC.

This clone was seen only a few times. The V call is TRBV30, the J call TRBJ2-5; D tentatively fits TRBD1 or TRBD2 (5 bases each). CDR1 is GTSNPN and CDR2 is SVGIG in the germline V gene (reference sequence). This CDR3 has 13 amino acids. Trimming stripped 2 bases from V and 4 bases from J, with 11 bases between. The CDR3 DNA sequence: TGTGCCTGGAGTTTTCAGAGGGGAGAGACCCAGTACTTC. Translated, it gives CAWSFQRGETQYF.